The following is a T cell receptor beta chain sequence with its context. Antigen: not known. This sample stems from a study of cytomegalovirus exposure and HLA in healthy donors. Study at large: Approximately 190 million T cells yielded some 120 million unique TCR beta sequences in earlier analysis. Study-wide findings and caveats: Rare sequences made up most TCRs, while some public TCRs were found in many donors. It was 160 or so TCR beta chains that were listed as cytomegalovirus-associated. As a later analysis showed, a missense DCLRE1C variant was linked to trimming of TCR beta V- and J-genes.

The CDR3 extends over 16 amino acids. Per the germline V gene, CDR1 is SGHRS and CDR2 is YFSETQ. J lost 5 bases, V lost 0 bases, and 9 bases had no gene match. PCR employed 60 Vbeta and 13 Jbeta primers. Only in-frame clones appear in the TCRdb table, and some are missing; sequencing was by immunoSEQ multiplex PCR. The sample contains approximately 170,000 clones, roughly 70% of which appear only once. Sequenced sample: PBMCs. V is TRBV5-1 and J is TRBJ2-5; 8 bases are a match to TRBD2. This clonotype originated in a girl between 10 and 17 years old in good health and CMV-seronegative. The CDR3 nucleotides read TGCGCCAGCAGCTTGGTACCGGGCGGGGGGAGTGAGACCCAGTACTTC. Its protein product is CASSLVPGGGSETQYF.